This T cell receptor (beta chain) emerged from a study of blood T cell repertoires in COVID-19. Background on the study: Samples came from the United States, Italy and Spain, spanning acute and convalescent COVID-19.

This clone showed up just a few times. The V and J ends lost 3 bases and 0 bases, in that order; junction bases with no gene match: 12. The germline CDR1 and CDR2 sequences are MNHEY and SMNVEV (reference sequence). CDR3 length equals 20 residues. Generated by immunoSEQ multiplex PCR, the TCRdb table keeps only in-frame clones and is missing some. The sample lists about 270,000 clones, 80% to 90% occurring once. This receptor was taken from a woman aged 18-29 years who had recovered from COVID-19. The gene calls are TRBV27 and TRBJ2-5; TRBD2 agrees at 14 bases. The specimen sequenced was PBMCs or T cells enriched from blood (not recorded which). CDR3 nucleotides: TGTGCCAGCAGTTTCAGATTCGGACTAGCGGGGGGTTCGTACCAAGAGACCCAGTACTTC. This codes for CASSFRFGLAGGSYQETQYF.